The rows below give T cell receptor beta chains drawn from one sample of a study of T cell changes during pregnancy in multiple sclerosis. Profiled with immunoSEQ multiplex PCR; TCRdb holds only in-frame clones, not every one. Found here are 69,000 or so clones, around nine tenths of them singletons; the top ten hold about 0.27%. The sequencing here drew on CD4+ T cells from peripheral blood mononuclear cells, taken in the third trimester of pregnancy. The receptors were gathered from a female donor in good health, enrolled as a control in a pregnancy study. Both conserved end residues are part of each CDR3. A D gene is named only where the DNA matches it firmly. Clone size appears in some rows only: once, few, many, or a class for an expanded clone.

d_call,j_call,v_call,clone_size,cdr3_nt,cdr3_aa
TRBD1,TRBJ1-2,TRBV7-3,once,TGTGCCAGCAGCCCCGGGACAGGAAATGGCTACACCTTC,CASSPGTGNGYTF
TRBD1,TRBJ1-2,TRBV5-4,once,TGTGCCAGCAGGCGACAGGGGTACTATGGCTACACCTTC,CASRRQGYYGYTF
TRBD1,TRBJ1-6,TRBV6-6,.,TGTGCCAGCACCCGAGAGTCCGGGACAGGGATTTCACCCCTCCACTTT,CASTRESGTGISPLHF
TRBD2,TRBJ2-7,TRBV4-2,.,TGTGCCAGCAGCCAAGTTGGCCTAGCGGGTCTCTACGAGCAGTACTTC,CASSQVGLAGLYEQYF
TRBD1,TRBJ1-2,TRBV7-2,.,TGTGCCAGCAGCCCCCGACAGGGTGATGGCTACACCTTC,CASSPRQGDGYTF
.,TRBJ2-2,TRBV2,.,TGTGCCAGCGAACGGGACTCAACTACGAACACCGGGGAGCTGTTTTTT,CASERDSTTNTGELFF
TRBD1,TRBJ2-7,TRBV5-4,.,TGTGCCAGCAGCCCGGACAGGGGGCGTGAGCAGTACTTC,CASSPDRGREQYF
.,TRBJ2-7,TRBV19,.,TGTGCCAGTAGTCTCCGGGACACAGCACGCGAGCAGTACTTC,CASSLRDTAREQYF
.,TRBJ1-1,TRBV18,.,TGTGCCAGCTCACCACCGGTTGGGAGAACTTACGACACTGAAGCTTTCTTT,CASSPPVGRTYDTEAFF
TRBD1,TRBJ2-7,TRBV6-6,once,TGTGCCAGCAGTCCCCCCGGACAGGCGGGTGAGCAGTACTTC,CASSPPGQAGEQYF
TRBD2,TRBJ2-5,TRBV7-2,.,TGTGCCAGCAGCCAGAATCTAGCGGCCGGGGAGACCCAGTACTTC,CASSQNLAAGETQYF
.,TRBJ1-4,TRBV5-1,.,TGCGCCAGCAGTTTGAAACAGGGAACTAATGAAAAACTGTTTTTT,CASSLKQGTNEKLFF
.,TRBJ2-5,TRBV6-1,.,TGTGCCAGCAGTGGGGGGCGATTGGGGGAGACCCAGTACTTC,CASSGGRLGETQYF
TRBD2,TRBJ2-4,TRBV6-5,.,TGTGCCAGCAGCTCCACCGCGGGGGGAAACATTCAGTACTTC,CASSSTAGGNIQYF
TRBD1,TRBJ1-1,TRBV30,.,TGTGCCTGGAGAGCGGCCCAGGGGGCGTTTGAAGCTTTCTTT,CAWRAAQGAFEAFF
TRBD1,TRBJ2-1,TRBV27,.,TGTGCCAGCAGCTCGGGACAGGGTACGTATGAGCAGTTCTTC,CASSSGQGTYEQFF
TRBD1,TRBJ1-6,TRBV7-2,.,TGTGCCAGCAAGGTGGGGACAGACGTCTGGAATTCACCCCTCCACTTT,CASKVGTDVWNSPLHF
TRBD1,TRBJ2-2,TRBV29-1,.,TGCAGCGCCGAGGACAGGGGGAACACCGGGGAGCTGTTTTTT,CSAEDRGNTGELFF
TRBD2,TRBJ2-1,TRBV4-3,.,TGCGCCAGCAGCCCGCTAAGGGGAGCGGGGGACAATGAGCAGTTCTTC,CASSPLRGAGDNEQFF
.,TRBJ1-3,TRBV5-6,.,TGTGCCAGCAGCTTGGTGTCAGGGGTAGGAAACACCATATATTTT,CASSLVSGVGNTIYF
TRBD1,TRBJ1-1,TRBV18,.,TGTGCCAGCTCACACCGGGACAGGGGTTGGGCTTTCTTT,CASSHRDRGWAFF
.,TRBJ1-2,TRBV7-9,.,TGTGCCAGCAGCTTAGTGCTGGACTCGACCTTTGGCTACACCTTC,CASSLVLDSTFGYTF
.,TRBJ2-2,TRBV5-8,.,TGTGCCAGCAGCTTGGTAAGAGAGGGGGCGAACACCGGGGAGCTGTTTTTT,CASSLVREGANTGELFF
.,TRBJ2-5,TRBV5-7,.,TGTGCCAGCAGCCAATCTACGACGTCGCGGGAGACCCAGTACTTC,CASSQSTTSRETQYF
TRBD2,TRBJ2-1,TRBV7-9,.,TGTGCCAGCAGCATCACCGGGGGGGGCCCATTGCATGAGCAGTTCTTC,CASSITGGGPLHEQFF
.,TRBJ2-7,TRBV28,.,TGTGCCAGCATTGACACCCAGGGATACGAGCAGTACTTC,CASIDTQGYEQYF